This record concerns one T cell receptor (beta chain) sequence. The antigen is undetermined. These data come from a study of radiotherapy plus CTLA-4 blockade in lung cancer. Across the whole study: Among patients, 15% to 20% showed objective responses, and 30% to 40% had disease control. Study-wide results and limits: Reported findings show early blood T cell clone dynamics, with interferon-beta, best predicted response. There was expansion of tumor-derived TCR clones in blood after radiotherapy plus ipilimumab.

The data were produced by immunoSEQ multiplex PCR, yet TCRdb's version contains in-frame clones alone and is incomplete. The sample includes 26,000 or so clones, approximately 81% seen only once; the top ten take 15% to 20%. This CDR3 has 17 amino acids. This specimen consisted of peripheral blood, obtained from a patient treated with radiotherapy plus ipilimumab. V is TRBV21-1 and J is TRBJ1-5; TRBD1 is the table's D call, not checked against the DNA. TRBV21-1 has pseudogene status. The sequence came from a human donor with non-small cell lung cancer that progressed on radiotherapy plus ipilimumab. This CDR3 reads CASSKGGLRDRARREHF. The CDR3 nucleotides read TGTGCCAGCAGCAAAGGCGGTCTTCGGGACAGAGCCCGCCGGGAGCATTTT.